The 9 T cell receptor beta chains listed next were all sequenced from one sample in a study of blood T cell repertoires in COVID-19. Libraries were prepared by immunoSEQ multiplex PCR; TCRdb keeps only in-frame clonotypes and omits some of them. The sample holds about 200,000 clones, roughly nine tenths seen once. The sequenced sample consisted of PBMCs or T cells enriched from blood (not recorded which). These receptors were obtained from a woman younger than 45 who had recovered from COVID-19.

The chain uses TRBV3-1 (or the pseudogene TRBV3-2) and TRBJ1-1; no clear D gene. V lost 4 bases to trimming and J lost 5 bases, with 11 bases between them. Germline V gene sequence: CDR1 LGHDT, CDR2 YNNKEL (reference sequence). This CDR3 contains 13 residues. The CDR3 spells CASSPAGKTEAFF. The DNA of the CDR3 is TGTGCCAGCAGCCCCGCAGGTAAGACTGAAGCTTTCTTT.

The chain combines TRBV9 with TRBJ1-1; D remains ambiguous. Germline values: CDR1 SGDLS, CDR2 YYNGEE. The V gene lost 0 bases and the J gene lost 0 bases, with 3 bases spanning the gap. The CDR3 totals 13 residues. This CDR3 is CASSVAVNTEAFF. The CDR3 DNA is TGTGCCAGCAGCGTAGCGGTGAACACTGAAGCTTTCTTT.

This clone came up once. The chain employs TRBV7-2 and TRBJ2-1; perhaps TRBD1 as D (8 bases). Germline lookup yields CDR1 SGHTA and CDR2 FQGNSA. CDR3 length: 15 residues. Trimming took off 3 bases at V and 4 bases at J, with 13 bases between the two ends. In DNA form, the CDR3 reads TGTGCCAGCAGCTTTGGACAGGGAGGGTACAATGAGCAGTTCTTC. This encodes CASSFGQGGYNEQFF.

This clone was seen just once. The chain couples TRBV19 to TRBJ2-3; D may be TRBD2 (5 bases). V was shortened by 1 base and J by 3 bases, with 11 bases between the two germline ends. From germline, CDR1 is LNHDA and CDR2 SQIVND (reference sequence). CDR3 length equals 15 residues. CDR3 residues: CASSIVREKTDTQYF. Here the CDR3 DNA reads TGTGCCAGTAGTATAGTACGGGAAAAGACAGATACGCAGTATTTT.

The chain couples TRBV6-5 to TRBJ2-7, with TRBD2 identical over 8 bases. This CDR3 has 13 amino acids. With V trimmed by 7 bases and J by 6 bases, 8 bases remained unmatched. Germline CDR1 is MNHEY and CDR2 is SVGAGI. In nucleotides, the CDR3 is TGTGCCAGCATGACCGGGACTAGGAGCGAGCAGTACTTC. Translating it yields CASMTGTRSEQYF.

The chain joins TRBV4-2 to TRBJ1-3; possible D gene TRBD1, 6 bases. V was cut by 0 bases and J by 0 bases, with 15 bases left in between. This CDR3 comprises 18 residues. Germline V gene lookup returns CDR1 LGHNA and CDR2 YNFKEQ. In nucleotides, the CDR3 is TGTGCCAGCAGCCAAGAGATTGGACAGTCCTACTCTGGAAACACCATATATTTT. Its translation is CASSQEIGQSYSGNTIYF.

The rearrangement uses TRBV7-2 and TRBJ1-2, with D possibly matching TRBD1 (6 bases). The germline gives CDR1 SGHTA, CDR2 FQGNSA. The V and J ends lost 1 base and 8 bases respectively, with 8 bases between them. CDR3 length: 12 amino acids. The CDR3 sequence: CASSLDRDGYTF. DNA of the CDR3: TGTGCCAGCAGCTTAGACAGGGACGGCTACACCTTC.

This chain connects TRBV19 to TRBJ2-2; 9 bases map to TRBD1. The junction had 4 bases not matched to a gene; V was cut back by 3 bases and J by 5 bases. CDR1 and CDR2 from the germline V gene are LNHDA and SQIVND (reference sequence). CDR3 length equals 15 residues. Written as DNA, the CDR3 is TGTGCCAGTAGTATCAAGGACAGGGGTACCGGGGAGCTGTTTTTT. Amino acids: CASSIKDRGTGELFF.

The V and J genes are TRBV7-2 and TRBJ1-2; maybe TRBD1 (6 bases). Germline CDR1 reads SGHTA; CDR2 reads FQGNSA. V lost 0 bases, J lost 8 bases, and 13 bases lay in between. The CDR3 totals 14 residues. The CDR3 DNA is TGTGCCAGCAGCTTAGCGCGGGGGCTGAGAGGCTACACCTTC. Residues: CASSLARGLRGYTF. Complete variable domain (other parts from reference TRBV7-2 and TRBJ1-2): GAGVSQSPSNKVTEKGKDVELRCDPISGHTALYWYRQSLGQGLEFLIYFQGNSAPDKSGLPSDRFSAERTGGSVSTLTIQRTQQEDSAVYLCASSLARGLRGYTFGSGTRLTVV.